Listed below are T cell receptor beta chains from one sample, sequenced in a study of CD8+ T cells in alopecia areata. TCRdb's table, derived via immunoSEQ multiplex PCR, lists solely in-frame clones and lacks some. The data contain some 96,000 clones, about 58% of them singletons. Sample: CD8+ T cells sorted from blood, taken at week 4, from a patient treated with tofacitinib. These TCRs come from a human donor with alopecia areata. Both conserved end residues are part of each CDR3. The D gene is left open where the match is weak. Size values are once, few and many counts, or a class for expanded clones, and some rows have none.

clone size	J gene	V gene	D gene	CDR3 DNA	CDR3 protein
-	TRBJ2-5	TRBV2	TRBD1	TGTGCCAGCAGTGACCAGGGGGCCCCCGGTTGGGAGACCCAGTACTTC	CASSDQGAPGWETQYF
-	TRBJ2-1	TRBV28	TRBD2	TGTGCCAGCAGTCCCCCGGGGGGGAGGGGTAATGAGCAGTTCTTC	CASSPPGGRGNEQFF
-	TRBJ2-1	TRBV7-9	-	TGTGCCAGCAGCTACTATCCCCGGGTGGGCGATGAGCAGTTCTTC	CASSYYPRVGDEQFF
few	TRBJ2-5	TRBV6-5	TRBD1	TGTGCCAGCAGTTACGGTCAGGGGGACCAGTACTTC	CASSYGQGDQYF
-	TRBJ1-2	TRBV29-1	-	TGCAGCGTAGGAGGACAGAACTATGGCTACACCTTC	CSVGGQNYGYTF
few	TRBJ2-5	TRBV5-1	-	TGCGCCAGCAGCTTACTAGAACCAAAAGAGACCCAGTACTTC	CASSLLEPKETQYF
many	TRBJ2-7	TRBV4-1	TRBD1	TGCGCCAGCAGCCCTGTGACAGGGGGCTCCTACGAGCAGTACTTC	CASSPVTGGSYEQYF
-	TRBJ2-7	TRBV13	-	TGTGCCAGCAGCTTAGTATCCGGCTACGAGCAGTACTTC	CASSLVSGYEQYF
-	TRBJ2-7	TRBV5-6	-	TGTGCCAGCAGCTTGACAGCGATCTCCTACGAGCAGTACTTC	CASSLTAISYEQYF
-	TRBJ1-1	TRBV5-4	-	TGTGCCAGCAGCTTGGAGCAGCCAATGAACACTGAAGCTTTCTTT	CASSLEQPMNTEAFF
-	TRBJ1-2	TRBV28	TRBD1	TGTGCCAGCAGTACCTTAGCGACAGGGGTAAACTATGGCTACACCTTC	CASSTLATGVNYGYTF
-	TRBJ2-5	TRBV29-1	-	TGCAGCGTTAGGGCAGCTTTACTCCAAGAGACCCAGTACTTC	CSVRAALLQETQYF
few	TRBJ1-5	TRBV30	-	TGTGCCTGGAGCGGACTGAGACCGGGGGCTGCCCAGCATTTT	CAWSGLRPGAAQHF
-	TRBJ2-7	TRBV14	TRBD1	TGTGCCAGCAGCTCTGGACAGGGCGCCTACGAGCAGTACTTC	CASSSGQGAYEQYF
-	TRBJ2-1	TRBV10-3	TRBD2	TGTGCCATCAGTGAGTCGATAGCGGGGTACAATGAGCAGTTCTTC	CAISESIAGYNEQFF
-	TRBJ2-5	TRBV7-6	TRBD1	TGTGCCTCCGGGACAGGGGTAGGAGAGACCCAGTACTTC	CASGTGVGETQYF
-	TRBJ1-2	TRBV6-5	TRBD1	TGTGCCAGCAGTTATGTCGCACAGGGGAACGGCTACACCTTC	CASSYVAQGNGYTF
-	TRBJ2-1	TRBV7-3	TRBD2	TGTGCCAGCAGCTTAACGGGAGCGGGAGCTCCCAATGAGCAGTTCTTC	CASSLTGAGAPNEQFF
-	TRBJ2-3	TRBV29-1	TRBD1	TGCAGCGGGGAGACAGGGAGCACAGATACGCAGTATTTT	CSGETGSTDTQYF
medium-sized	TRBJ2-1	TRBV9	-	TGTGCCAGCAGCTCCGGGTTAGTGCCATACAATGAGCAGTTCTTC	CASSSGLVPYNEQFF
-	TRBJ1-2	TRBV20-1	-	TGCAGAGGGCCTCTCGATGGCTACACCTTC	CRGPLDGYTF
-	TRBJ2-5	TRBV7-8	TRBD1	TGTGCCAGCAGCTTACGGACAGGGGGCCCGAAGGAGACCCAGTACTTC	CASSLRTGGPKETQYF
-	TRBJ1-1	TRBV5-4	-	TGTGCCAGCAGTATAGAGGCAGGGAACACTGAAGCTTTCTTT	CASSIEAGNTEAFF
-	TRBJ1-1	TRBV30	-	TGTGCCTGGAGACGAGAATATGAAGCTTTCTTT	CAWRREYEAFF
-	TRBJ2-1	TRBV2	TRBD1	TGTGCCAGCAGCTACAGGGGGGTAAATGAGCAGTTCTTC	CASSYRGVNEQFF
few	TRBJ1-1	TRBV5-1	-	TGCGCCAGCAGCTTGATTCCTCGCGGAGGGACTGAAGCTTTCTTT	CASSLIPRGGTEAFF
once	TRBJ2-3	TRBV30	-	TGTGCCTGGAGTCCCCGGGACCCAGCTAGCACAGATACGCAGTATTTT	CAWSPRDPASTDTQYF
-	TRBJ1-5	TRBV6-5	-	TGTGCCAGCAGTTACTCGACTGCTAGCAATCAGCCCCAGCATTTT	CASSYSTASNQPQHF
-	TRBJ1-2	TRBV15	-	TGTGCCACCAGCAGGGGACTTACAGGTGCCCGCGCTAACTATGGCTACACCTTC	CATSRGLTGARANYGYTF
-	TRBJ2-7	TRBV28	-	TGTGCCAGCAGTTCGGAAGGGCTTTTACAGTACTTC	CASSSEGLLQYF
-	TRBJ2-1	TRBV25-1	-	TGTGCCAGCAGTTCGGGGGACGATGAGCAGTTCTTC	CASSSGDDEQFF
-	TRBJ2-3	TRBV15	TRBD2	TGTGCCACCCAGACTAGCGGGGGGCCCCCCGATACGCAGTATTTT	CATQTSGGPPDTQYF
-	TRBJ2-2	TRBV6-5	-	TGTGCCAGCAGTTACTCGAAAAGTGGGAAGCTGGAGCTGTTTTTT	CASSYSKSGKLELFF